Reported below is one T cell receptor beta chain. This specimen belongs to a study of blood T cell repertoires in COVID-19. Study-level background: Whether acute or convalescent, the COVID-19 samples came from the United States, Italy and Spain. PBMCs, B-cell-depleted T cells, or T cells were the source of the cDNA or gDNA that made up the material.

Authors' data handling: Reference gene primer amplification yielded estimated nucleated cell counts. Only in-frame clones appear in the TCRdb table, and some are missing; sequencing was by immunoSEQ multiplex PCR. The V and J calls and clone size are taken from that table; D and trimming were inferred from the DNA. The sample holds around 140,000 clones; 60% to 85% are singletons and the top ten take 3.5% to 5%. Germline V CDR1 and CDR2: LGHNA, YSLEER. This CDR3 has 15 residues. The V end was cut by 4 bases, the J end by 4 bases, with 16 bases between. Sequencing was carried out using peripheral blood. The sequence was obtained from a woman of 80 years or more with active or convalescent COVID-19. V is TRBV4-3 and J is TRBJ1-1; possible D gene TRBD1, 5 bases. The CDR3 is CASSPSAGFPTEAFF. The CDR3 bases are TGCGCCAGCAGCCCGAGTGCAGGGTTCCCCACTGAAGCTTTCTTT.